These T cell receptor beta chains were read from a single sample in a study of spatial heterogeneity in lung cancer. TCRdb reprocessed the 5' RACE reads with MiXCR, giving one entry per CDR3 protein. The repertoire consists of 20,000 to 25,000 distinct CDR3 sequences, with roughly 7% occurring once and the leading ten covering around 15%. Specimen: PBMCs, collected at surgery. These receptors originate from a male donor with early-stage non-small cell lung cancer. CDR3s leave out the opening cysteine and the closing phenylalanine or tryptophan. Each record gives: J gene, V gene, CDR3 protein.

>TRBJ1-1|TRBV12-3/TRBV12-4
ASSLRGQGAGGF
>TRBJ2-1|TRBV19
ARAGTSGSSYNEQF
>TRBJ2-1|TRBV12-3/TRBV12-4
ASRAFSSGRNEQF
>TRBJ1-3|TRBV5-1
ASSPQGSGAGNTIY
>TRBJ1-2|TRBV5-1
ASSLWGDGYT
>TRBJ2-5|TRBV7-2
ASRGQDRGRGQETQY
>TRBJ1-1|TRBV7-8
ASSIRTSGRANTEAF
>TRBJ2-3|TRBV6-1
AGSEHRQRADTQY
>TRBJ1-5|TRBV28
ASSWTGPYQPQH
>TRBJ2-7|TRBV6-1
ASSKALYEQN
>TRBJ2-1|TRBV6-5
ASSKPGLPGDEQF
>TRBJ1-3|TRBV28
ASRSVGDTIY
>TRBJ1-1|TRBV6-5
ASSYFGEAF
>TRBJ1-4|TRBV20-1
SASLPDGGNEKLF
>TRBJ1-1|TRBV24-1
ATRDGSMNTEAF
>TRBJ1-5|TRBV28
ASRQWAQPQH
>TRBJ2-5|TRBV11-1
ASSFGPGQGTEETQY
>TRBJ2-7|TRBV5-6
ASSSPGQVTYEQY
>TRBJ2-1|TRBV2
ASTTGQYNEQF
>TRBJ1-2|TRBV5-1
ASSSRDRGPDGYT
>TRBJ2-6|TRBV2
ARTEGSGANVLT
>TRBJ2-3|TRBV5-1
ATQTSGSDTQY
>TRBJ1-1|TRBV2
ASSGEEGGFAMNTEAF
>TRBJ1-5|TRBV19
ASSNRGRDQPQH
>TRBJ2-2|TRBV20-1
SARDNSGRANTGELF
>TRBJ2-3|TRBV28
ASSLGVGTDTQY
>TRBJ2-7|TRBV2
ASIQKSNIF
>TRBJ2-7|TRBV10-3
ATERPGLAAFGAYEQY
>TRBJ1-2|TRBV12-3/TRBV12-4
ASSPNQDRVYGYT
>TRBJ1-1|TRBV18
ASSPPGTVGTEAF
>TRBJ2-1|TRBV20-1
SAKANEQF
>TRBJ1-6|TRBV4-1
ASSPRAETANSPLH
>TRBJ1-6|TRBV9
ASSVQGPENSPLH
>TRBJ2-3|TRBV4-1
ASSQDHSAGTFTDTQY
>TRBJ2-1|TRBV11-3
ASSLRGGSNEQF
>TRBJ1-1|TRBV7-2
ASSLERGPTEAF
>TRBJ1-5|TRBV12-5
ASGLSAIQPQH
>TRBJ2-5|TRBV28
AVWVQETQY
>TRBJ1-1|TRBV6-6
ASSRPLTENTEAF
>TRBJ1-2|TRBV29-1
SVSTPVSYGYT
>TRBJ1-2|TRBV6-6
ASSNTRGGGYT
>TRBJ1-1|TRBV18
ASSPQRGWNTEAF
>TRBJ2-7|TRBV20-1
SAEDTLNEQY
>TRBJ2-3|TRBV11-2
ASSLGPGADTQY
>TRBJ1-2|TRBV7-9
ASSLDLGPNYGYT
>TRBJ2-3|TRBV29-1
GATTDTQY
>TRBJ2-5|TRBV23-1
ASSQIGLAGETQY
>TRBJ2-5|TRBV27
ASSSHRDVETQY
>TRBJ2-2|TRBV7-2
ASSLGTGELF
>TRBJ1-5|TRBV28
ATRQGRQPQH